This T cell receptor beta chain was sequenced for a study of blood T cell repertoires in COVID-19. Looking at the study overall: The United States, Italy and Spain were the sources of the acute and convalescent COVID-19 samples. PBMCs, B-cell-depleted T cells, or T cells were the source of the cDNA or gDNA that made up the material.

Germline lookup yields CDR1 MGHRA and CDR2 YSYEKL. The CDR3 loop spans 15 amino acids. With V trimmed by 4 bases and J by 2 bases, 5 bases remained unmatched. As handled by the study authors: The authors estimated nucleated cell counts from reference gene primer amplification. Only in-frame clones appear in the TCRdb table, and some are missing; sequencing was by immunoSEQ multiplex PCR. The V and J calls and clone size come from that table; D and trimming were worked out from the DNA. In the table there are about 38,000 clones, approximately 86% of which are singletons. This TCR derives from a human donor in a cohort sampled during active COVID-19. Source material: peripheral blood. The genes are TRBV4-1 and TRBJ2-1; 7 bases map to TRBD1. CDR3 coding DNA: TGCGCCAGCAGCCCGGGGCAGGGGGCCTACAATGAGCAGTTCTTC. Protein product: CASSPGQGAYNEQFF.